This paragraph covers one TCR beta chain sequence. Assay used: immunoSEQ multiplex PCR; TCRdb lists only in-frame clones, some missing. This table holds roughly 230,000 clones, about nine tenths found once. The data stem from a study of blood T cell repertoires in COVID-19. Germline V gene data show CDR1 as SGHNT and CDR2 as YYREEE (reference sequence). Germline trimming cut 4 bases from V and 2 bases from J; bases unmatched to any gene: 7. The CDR3 length is 15 residues. This rearrangement joins TRBV5-4 to TRBJ2-7; 9 bases are a match to TRBD1. The receptor comes from a man in his thirties or forties with COVID-19, enrolled during active disease. The sequenced sample consisted of peripheral blood. The DNA of the CDR3 is TGTGCCAGCAGCCGAGGACAGGGGACTCCCTACGAGCAGTACTTC. Residues: CASSRGQGTPYEQYF.